What follows are 4 T cell receptor beta chains derived from one specimen sequenced in a study of CD8+CD57+ T cells in acquired aplastic anemia. For sequencing, patients were chosen who had shown expansion of CD8+CD57+ cells by flow cytometry. Profiles of TCR beta VDJ and CDR3 were generated from a genomic DNA template. TCRdb called the reads again in MiXCR, with one record for every CDR3 protein. The top ten clones hold roughly 13% of a sample with roughly 180,000 distinct CDR3 sequences, around 50% of them seen once. The source material was sorted CD4+, CD8+, or CD8+CD57+ T cells (not recorded which) from PBMCs. The receptor source for this set is a human donor with aplastic anemia.

In its sample, this clonotype was seen a few times. This chain joins TRBV2 and TRBJ2-7; 10 bases are a match to TRBD1. V shed 8 bases and J 3 bases; nucleotides not matched to a gene: 4. Germline values: CDR1 SNHLY, CDR2 FYNNEI. The CDR3 extends over 13 amino acids. The CDR3 region is CASRTGGDYEQYF. CDR3 coding DNA: TGTGCCAGCCGGACAGGGGGGGACTACGAGCAGTACTTC. The full variable domain, with the rest looked up from reference TRBV2 and TRBJ2-7, is EPEVTQTPSHQVTQMGQEVILRCVPISNHLYFYWYRQILGQKVEFLVSFYNNEISEKSEIFDDQFSVERPDGSNFTLKIRSTKLEDSAMYFCASRTGGDYEQYFGPGTRLTVT.

As concerns this clonotype: At one end the junction does not follow the germline gene, possibly because of a read error. The chain carries TRBV19 and TRBJ2-5; 11 bases match TRBD2. Germline V gene lookup returns CDR1 LNHDA and CDR2 SQIVND (reference sequence). CDR3 length: 14 amino acids. Here the CDR3 DNA reads TGTGCAAGTAAGGTAGCGGGGGGGCTAGAGACCCAGTACTTC. Translation: CASKVAGGLETQYF.

The chain uses TRBV9 and TRBJ2-6; D gene uncertain. CDR1 SGDLS and CDR2 YYNGEE come from the germline V gene. The CDR3 sequence is 15 residues long. V was pared by 4 bases and J by 3 bases, with 11 bases between. CDR3 residues: CASSRVAGGANVLTF. CDR3 nucleotide sequence: TGTGCCAGCAGCCGCGTGGCAGGTGGGGCCAACGTCCTGACTTTC.

This clonotype was observed a few times. This CDR3 is CASKTVRDQPQHF. In DNA form, the CDR3 reads TGTGCCAGCAAGACAGTCCGGGATCAGCCCCAGCATTTT. The chain employs TRBV2 and TRBJ1-5, with D perhaps matching TRBD1 (5 bases). V lost 7 bases to trimming and J lost 5 bases, with 12 bases between them. The CDR3 is 13 amino acids. From germline, CDR1 is SNHLY and CDR2 FYNNEI.